The source of this T cell receptor (beta chain) is a study of cytomegalovirus exposure and HLA in healthy donors. Across the whole study: Falling in the Caucasian-associated ancestry cluster were 81% of a few hundred genotyped donors. Findings and limits, study-wide: The majority of CMV-associated TCR beta chains were reported as apparently HLA-restricted in a later analysis. TRBV6-2, TRBV6-3 and other indistinguishable V segments were excluded. A reported reduction in N-insertions relative to the approximately 640-donor mean was seen in an Asian-associated ancestry cluster in a later analysis.

This clone was seen a handful of times. As yet, its antigen is unknown. Primers for the PCR totalled 60 Vbeta and 13 Jbeta. Assay used: immunoSEQ multiplex PCR; TCRdb lists only in-frame clones, some missing. The sample lists roughly 200,000 clones; roughly 86% were seen once. The CDR3 has 13 amino acids. V lost 5 bases and J lost 0, with 5 bases in between. The germline V gene has CDR1 SGHVS and CDR2 FNYEAQ. Sequencing used PBMCs. The chain links TRBV7-6 to TRBJ1-5; D not resolved. The origin of this receptor is a man aged 40-49 years in good health and CMV-seropositive. Here the CDR3 DNA reads TGTGCCAGCAGCGCGAATAGCAATCAGCCCCAGCATTTT. This sequence encodes CASSANSNQPQHF.